This T cell receptor beta chain was identified in a study of cytomegalovirus exposure and HLA in healthy donors. Study-wide findings and caveats: A subsequent analysis found that TCR clusters from the first cohort also tended to co-occur in the approximately 120 validation repertoires, with about 94% of cluster scores above 0.

Germline loops: CDR1 SGHRS, CDR2 YFSETQ. The CDR3 runs 15 residues. V trimming: 3 bases; J trimming: 5 bases; junction bases outside the gene matches: 8. Measured with immunoSEQ multiplex PCR; TCRdb has only the in-frame clones, and not every one. Of some 170,000 clones in the sample, roughly 91% are singletons; the top ten hold about a tenth. Comments on this clone: The antigen is undetermined.

The clonotype was recovered from a young woman in good health and CMV-seropositive. The J gene is TRBJ2-1, the V gene TRBV5-1; 7 bases fit TRBD2. Sequenced input: PBMCs. The CDR3 nucleotides are TGCGCCAGCAGCTCTCGGGCTAGCGGTAACAATGAGCAGTTCTTC. The encoded protein is CASSSRASGNNEQFF.